What follows is one TCR beta chain and its context. The assay was immunoSEQ multiplex PCR, and TCRdb's table has in-frame clones only and misses some. The data hold 60,000 to 85,000 clones, with 79% observed a single time. The data were taken from a study of blood T cell repertoires in COVID-19. This CDR3 has 17 residues. The germline CDR1 and CDR2 sequences are SGHRS and YFSETQ. The junction had 8 bases not matched to a gene; V was cut back by 4 bases and J by 1 base. The chain couples TRBV5-1 to TRBJ2-3; 11 nucleotides agree with TRBD2. Sequencing was performed on peripheral blood. The origin of this receptor is a woman in her sixties or seventies with acute or convalescent COVID-19. CDR3: CASSRDSGGAGTDTQYF. Here the CDR3 DNA reads TGCGCCAGCAGCCGGGATAGCGGGGGGGCCGGCACAGATACGCAGTATTTT.